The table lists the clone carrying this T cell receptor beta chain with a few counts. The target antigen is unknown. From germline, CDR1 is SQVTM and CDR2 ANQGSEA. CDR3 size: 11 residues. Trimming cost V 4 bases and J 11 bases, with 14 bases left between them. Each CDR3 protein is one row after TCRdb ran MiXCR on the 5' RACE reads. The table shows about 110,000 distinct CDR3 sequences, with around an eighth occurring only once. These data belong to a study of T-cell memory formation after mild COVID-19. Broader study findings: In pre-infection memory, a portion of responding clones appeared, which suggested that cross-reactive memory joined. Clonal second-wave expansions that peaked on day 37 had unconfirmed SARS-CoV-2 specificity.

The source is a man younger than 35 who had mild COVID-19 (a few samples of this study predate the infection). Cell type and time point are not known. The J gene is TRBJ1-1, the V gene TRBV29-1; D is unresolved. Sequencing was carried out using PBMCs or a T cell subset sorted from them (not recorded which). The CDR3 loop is CSVVQSMLAFF. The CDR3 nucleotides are TGCAGCGTTGTCCAGTCCATGCTGGCTTTCTTT. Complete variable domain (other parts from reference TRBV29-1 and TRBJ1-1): SAVISQKPSRDICQRGTSLTIQCQVDSQVTMMFWYRQQPGQSLTLIATANQGSEATYESGFVIDKFPISRPNLTFSTLTVSNMSPEDSSIYLCSVVQSMLAFFGQGTRLTVV.